The 5 T cell receptor beta chains below were found in one sample sequenced in a study of blood T cell repertoires in COVID-19. Produced via immunoSEQ multiplex PCR; TCRdb's table is partial and in-frame only. The sample has 40,000 or so clones, 65% to 90% seen once. Sequencing was performed on peripheral blood. These receptors originate from a man aged 40-55 years with active COVID-19.

The CDR3 reads CASRKTGVGDTQYF. The CDR3, as DNA: TGTGCCAGTAGGAAAACAGGGGTCGGAGATACGCAGTATTTT. This chain connects TRBV19 to TRBJ2-3; TRBD1 agrees at 7 bases. Germline V gene data show CDR1 as LNHDA and CDR2 as SQIVND (reference sequence). The CDR3 is 14 residues long. Trimming at V came to 6 bases and at J to 5 bases, leaving 8 bases not matched to a gene.

This chain's CDR3 is CASSQDTSPDYGYTF. Here the CDR3 DNA reads TGTGCCAGCAGCCAAGACACTAGTCCAGACTATGGCTACACCTTC. The rearrangement uses TRBV4-2 and TRBJ1-2, with unresolved D. V shed 0 bases and J shed 3 bases, with 11 bases lying between them. Germline V lookup: CDR1 LGHNA, CDR2 YNFKEQ. This CDR3 spans 15 amino acids.

DNA of the CDR3: TGTGCCAGCTCACAAGAGGACACCGGGGAGCTGTTTTTT. Encoded protein: CASSQEDTGELFF. The rearrangement uses TRBV18 and TRBJ2-2; no definite D call. CDR3 length: 13 amino acids. CDR1 and CDR2 from the germline V gene are KGHSH and LQKENI. With 4 bases removed from V and 3 bases from J, the gap between germline ends came to 6 bases. Filled out from reference TRBV18 and TRBJ2-2, the complete variable domain reads NAGVMQNPRHLVRRRGQEARLRCSPMKGHSHVYWYRQLPEEGLKFMVYLQKENIIDESGMPKERFSAEFPKEGPSILRIQQVVRGDSAAYFCASSQEDTGELFFGEGSRLTVL.

The chain has TRBV27 and TRBJ2-7; possibly TRBD1 for D (6 bases). V was shortened by 6 bases and J by 7 bases, with 13 bases between the two germline ends. Germline V gives CDR1 MNHEY, CDR2 SMNVEV (reference sequence). The CDR3 is 12 residues long. The DNA for the CDR3 is TGTGCCAGCAGAACAGGGCTAGGGGAGCAGTACTTC. Protein sequence: CASRTGLGEQYF.

CDR3 sequence (DNA): TGTGCCATTCGACAGGGGATGTCCCAAGAGACCCAGTACTTC. Translation gives CAIRQGMSQETQYF. The chain has TRBV10-3 and TRBJ2-5; TRBD1 matches at 8 bases. V dropped 9 bases and J dropped 1; count of bases not matched to a gene: 7. Germline V CDR1 and CDR2: ENHRY, SYGVKD. CDR3 size: 14 residues.